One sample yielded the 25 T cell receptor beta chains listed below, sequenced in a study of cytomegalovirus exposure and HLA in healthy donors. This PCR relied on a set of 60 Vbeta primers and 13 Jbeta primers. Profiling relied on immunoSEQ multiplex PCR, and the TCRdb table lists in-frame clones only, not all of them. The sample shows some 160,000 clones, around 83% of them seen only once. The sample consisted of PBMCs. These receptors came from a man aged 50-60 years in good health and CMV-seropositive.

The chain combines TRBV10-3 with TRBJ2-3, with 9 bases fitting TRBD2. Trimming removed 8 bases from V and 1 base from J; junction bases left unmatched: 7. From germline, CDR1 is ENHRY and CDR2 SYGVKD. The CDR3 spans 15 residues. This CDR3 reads CAIGAGGPGTDTQYF. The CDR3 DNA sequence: TGTGCCATCGGGGCGGGAGGGCCTGGCACAGATACGCAGTATTTT.

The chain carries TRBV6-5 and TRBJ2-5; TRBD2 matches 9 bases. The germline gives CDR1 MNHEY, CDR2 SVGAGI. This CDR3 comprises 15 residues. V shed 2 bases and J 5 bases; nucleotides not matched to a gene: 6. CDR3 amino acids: CASSYVAGARETQYF. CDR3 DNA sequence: TGTGCCAGCAGTTACGTAGCGGGAGCGCGGGAGACCCAGTACTTC.

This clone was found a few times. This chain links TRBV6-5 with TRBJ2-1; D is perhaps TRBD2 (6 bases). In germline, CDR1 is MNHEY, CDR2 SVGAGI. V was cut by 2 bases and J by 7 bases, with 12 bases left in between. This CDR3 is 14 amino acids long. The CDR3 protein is CASSYPGRENEQFF. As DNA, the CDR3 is TGTGCCAGCAGTTACCCCGGTCGGGAGAATGAGCAGTTCTTC.

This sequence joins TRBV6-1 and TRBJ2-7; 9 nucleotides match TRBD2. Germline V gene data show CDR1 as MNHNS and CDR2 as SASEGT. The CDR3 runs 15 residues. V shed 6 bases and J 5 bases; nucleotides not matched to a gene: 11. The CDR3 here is CASRQGTSLRHEQYV. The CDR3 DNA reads TGTGCCAGCAGACAAGGGACTAGCTTACGCCACGAGCAGTACGTC.

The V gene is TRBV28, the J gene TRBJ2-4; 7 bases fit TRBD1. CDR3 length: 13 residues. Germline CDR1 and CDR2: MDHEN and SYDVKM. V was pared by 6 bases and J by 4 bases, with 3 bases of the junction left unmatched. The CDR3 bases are TGTGCCAGCAGGGACAGGCCGAAAAACATTCAGTACTTC. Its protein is CASRDRPKNIQYF. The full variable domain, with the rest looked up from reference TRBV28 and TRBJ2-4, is DVKVTQSSRYLVKRTGEKVFLECVQDMDHENMFWYRQDPGLGLRLIYFSYDVKMKEKGDIPEGYSVSREKKERFSLILESASTNQTSMYLCASRDRPKNIQYFGAGTRLSVL.

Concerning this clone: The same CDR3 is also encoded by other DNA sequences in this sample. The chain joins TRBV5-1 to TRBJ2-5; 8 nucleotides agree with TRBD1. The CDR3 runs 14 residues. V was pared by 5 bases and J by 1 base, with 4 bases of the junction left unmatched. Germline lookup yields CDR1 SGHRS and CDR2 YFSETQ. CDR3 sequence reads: CASSSGTGQETQYF. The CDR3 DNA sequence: TGCGCCAGCAGTTCTGGGACAGGCCAAGAGACCCAGTACTTC. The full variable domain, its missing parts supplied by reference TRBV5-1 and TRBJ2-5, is KAGVTQTPRYLIKTRGQQVTLSCSPISGHRSVSWYQQTPGQGLQFLFEYFSETQRNKGNFPGRFSGRQFSNSRSEMNVSTLELGDSALYLCASSSGTGQETQYFGPGTRLLVL.

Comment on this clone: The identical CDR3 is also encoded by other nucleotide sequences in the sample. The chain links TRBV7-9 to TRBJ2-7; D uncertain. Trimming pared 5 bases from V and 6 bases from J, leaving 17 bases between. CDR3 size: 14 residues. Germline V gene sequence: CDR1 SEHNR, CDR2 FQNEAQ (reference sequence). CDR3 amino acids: CASSLLKERSEQYV. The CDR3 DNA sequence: TGTGCCAGCAGCCTTCTCAAAGAGCGCAGCGAGCAGTACGTC.

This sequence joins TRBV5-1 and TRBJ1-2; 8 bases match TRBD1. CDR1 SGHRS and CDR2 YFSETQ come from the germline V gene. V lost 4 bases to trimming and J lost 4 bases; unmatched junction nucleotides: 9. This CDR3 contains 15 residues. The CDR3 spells CASSPTGVPSYGYTF. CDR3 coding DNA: TGCGCCAGCAGCCCGACAGGGGTGCCCTCCTATGGCTACACCTTC.

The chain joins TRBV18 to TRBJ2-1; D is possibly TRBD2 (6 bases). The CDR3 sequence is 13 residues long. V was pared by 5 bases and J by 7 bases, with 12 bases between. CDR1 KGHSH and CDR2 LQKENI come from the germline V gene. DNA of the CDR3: TGTGCCAGCTCAGAAGGTCGGGGGAATGAGCAGTTCTTC. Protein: CASSEGRGNEQFF.

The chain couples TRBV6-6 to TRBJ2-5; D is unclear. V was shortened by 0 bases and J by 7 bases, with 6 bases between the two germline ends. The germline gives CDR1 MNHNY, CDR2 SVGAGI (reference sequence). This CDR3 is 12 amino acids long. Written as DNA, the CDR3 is TGTGCCAGCAGTTACTCCCTCGGGACCCAGTACTTC. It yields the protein CASSYSLGTQYF.

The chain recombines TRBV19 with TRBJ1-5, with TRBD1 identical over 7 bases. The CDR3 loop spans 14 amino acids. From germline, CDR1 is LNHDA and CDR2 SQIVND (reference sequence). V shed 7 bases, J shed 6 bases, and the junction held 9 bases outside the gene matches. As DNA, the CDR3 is TGTGCCAGTACCAAGGGACAGTTGTTTCAGCCCCAGCATTTT. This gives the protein CASTKGQLFQPQHF. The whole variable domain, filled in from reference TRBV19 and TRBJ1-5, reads DGGITQSPKYLFRKEGQNVTLSCEQNLNHDAMYWYRQDPGQGLRLIYYSQIVNDFQKGDIAEGYSVSREKKESFPLTVTSAQKNPTAFYLCASTKGQLFQPQHFGDGTRLSIL.

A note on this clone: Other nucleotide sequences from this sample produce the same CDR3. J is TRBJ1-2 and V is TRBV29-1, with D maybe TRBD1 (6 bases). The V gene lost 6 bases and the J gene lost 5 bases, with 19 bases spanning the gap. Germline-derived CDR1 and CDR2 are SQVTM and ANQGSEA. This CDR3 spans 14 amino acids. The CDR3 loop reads CSVYRQGRGYGYTF. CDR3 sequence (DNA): TGCAGCGTCTATAGGCAGGGAAGGGGGTATGGCTACACCTTC.

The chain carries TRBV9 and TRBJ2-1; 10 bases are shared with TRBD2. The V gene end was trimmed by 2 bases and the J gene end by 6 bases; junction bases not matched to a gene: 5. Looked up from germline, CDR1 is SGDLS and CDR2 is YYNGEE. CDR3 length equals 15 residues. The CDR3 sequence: CASSVDSGRANEQFF. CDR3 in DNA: TGTGCCAGCAGCGTCGACAGCGGGAGGGCCAATGAGCAGTTCTTC.

In nucleotides, the CDR3 is TGTGCCAGCAGCGTTAGCACTAGCACAGATACGCAGTATTTT. Protein sequence: CASSVSTSTDTQYF. The genes are TRBV7-2 and TRBJ2-3; D is undetermined. The ends were cut back, 5 bases at V and 0 bases at J, with 9 bases in the middle. Germline V gives CDR1 SGHTA, CDR2 FQGNSA. The CDR3 has 14 amino acids.

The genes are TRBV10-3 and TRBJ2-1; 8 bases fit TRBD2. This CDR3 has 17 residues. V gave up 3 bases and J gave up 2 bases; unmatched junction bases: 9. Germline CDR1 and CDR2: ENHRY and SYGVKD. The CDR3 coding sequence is TGTGCCATCAGTGAACCAAAGCGGGGGAGTACCTACAATGAGCAGTTCTTC. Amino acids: CAISEPKRGSTYNEQFF.

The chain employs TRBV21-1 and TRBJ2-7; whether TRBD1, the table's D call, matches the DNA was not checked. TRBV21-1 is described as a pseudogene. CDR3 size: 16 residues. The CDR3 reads CASSKWRQGGYYEQYV. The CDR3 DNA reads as TGTGCCAGCAGCAAGTGGCGACAGGGGGGATATTACGAGCAGTACGTC.

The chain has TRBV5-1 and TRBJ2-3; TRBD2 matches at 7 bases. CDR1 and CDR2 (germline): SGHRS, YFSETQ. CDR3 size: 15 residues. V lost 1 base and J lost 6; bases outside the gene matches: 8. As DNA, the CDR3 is TGCGCCAGCAGCTTGTCTGGGCTAGCGGCTGATACGCAGTATTTT. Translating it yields CASSLSGLAADTQYF.

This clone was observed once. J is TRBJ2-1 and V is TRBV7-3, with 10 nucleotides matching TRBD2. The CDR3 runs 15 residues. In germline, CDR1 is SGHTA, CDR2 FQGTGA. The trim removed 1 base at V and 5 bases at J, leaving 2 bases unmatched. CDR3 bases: TGTGCCAGCAGCTTAATAGCGGGAGGAGACAATGAGCAGTTCTTC. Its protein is CASSLIAGGDNEQFF.

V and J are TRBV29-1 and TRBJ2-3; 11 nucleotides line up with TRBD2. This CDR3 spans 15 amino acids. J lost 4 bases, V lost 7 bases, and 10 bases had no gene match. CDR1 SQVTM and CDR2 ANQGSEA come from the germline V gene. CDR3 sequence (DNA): TGCAGCGCCCTCCCTAGCGGGGGGCAGGCAGATACGCAGTATTTT. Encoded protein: CSALPSGGQADTQYF.

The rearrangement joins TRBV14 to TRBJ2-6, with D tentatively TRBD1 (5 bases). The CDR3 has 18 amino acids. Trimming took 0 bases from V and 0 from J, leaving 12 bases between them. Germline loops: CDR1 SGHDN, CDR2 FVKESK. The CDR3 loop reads CASSQERGSYSGANVLTF. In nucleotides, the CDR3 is TGTGCCAGCAGCCAAGAAAGGGGATCGTACTCTGGGGCCAACGTCCTGACTTTC.

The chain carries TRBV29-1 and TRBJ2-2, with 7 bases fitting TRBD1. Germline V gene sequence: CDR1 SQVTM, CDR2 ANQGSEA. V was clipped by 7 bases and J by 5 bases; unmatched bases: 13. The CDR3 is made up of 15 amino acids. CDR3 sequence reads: CSASSRTGLTGELFF. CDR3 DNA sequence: TGCAGCGCCTCTTCGAGGACAGGCCTAACCGGGGAGCTGTTTTTT.

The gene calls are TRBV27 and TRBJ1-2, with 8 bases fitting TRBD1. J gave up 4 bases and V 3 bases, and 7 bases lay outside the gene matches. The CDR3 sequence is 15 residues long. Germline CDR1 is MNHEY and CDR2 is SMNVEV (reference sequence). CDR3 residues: CASSFGQGGGYGYTF. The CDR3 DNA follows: TGTGCCAGCAGTTTCGGACAGGGCGGAGGCTATGGCTACACCTTC.

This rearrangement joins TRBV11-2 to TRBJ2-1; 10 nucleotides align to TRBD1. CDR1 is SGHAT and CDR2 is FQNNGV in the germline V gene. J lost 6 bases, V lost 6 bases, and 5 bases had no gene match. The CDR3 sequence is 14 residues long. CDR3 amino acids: CASSWTGGSNEQFF. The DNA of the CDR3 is TGTGCCAGCAGTTGGACAGGGGGATCCAATGAGCAGTTCTTC. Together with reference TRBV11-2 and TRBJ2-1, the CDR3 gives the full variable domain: EAGVAQSPRYKIIEKRQSVAFWCNPISGHATLYWYQQILGQGPKLLIQFQNNGVVDDSQLPKDRFSAERLKGVDSTLKIQPAKLEDSAVYLCASSWTGGSNEQFFGPGTRLTVL.

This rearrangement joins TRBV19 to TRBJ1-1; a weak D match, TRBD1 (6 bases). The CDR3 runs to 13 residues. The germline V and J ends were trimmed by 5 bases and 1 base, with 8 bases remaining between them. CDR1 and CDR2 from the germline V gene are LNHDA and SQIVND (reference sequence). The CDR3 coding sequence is TGTGCCAGTAGTGTGACAGGGAACACTGAAGCTTTCTTT. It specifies CASSVTGNTEAFF. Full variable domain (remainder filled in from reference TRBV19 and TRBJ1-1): DGGITQSPKYLFRKEGQNVTLSCEQNLNHDAMYWYRQDPGQGLRLIYYSQIVNDFQKGDIAEGYSVSREKKESFPLTVTSAQKNPTAFYLCASSVTGNTEAFFGQGTRLTVV.

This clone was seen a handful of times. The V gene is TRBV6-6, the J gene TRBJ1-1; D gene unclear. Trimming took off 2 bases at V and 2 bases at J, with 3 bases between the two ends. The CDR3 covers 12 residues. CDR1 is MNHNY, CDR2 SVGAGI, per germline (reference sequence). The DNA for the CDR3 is TGTGCCAGCAGTTACCTAAACACTGAAGCTTTCTTT. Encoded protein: CASSYLNTEAFF.